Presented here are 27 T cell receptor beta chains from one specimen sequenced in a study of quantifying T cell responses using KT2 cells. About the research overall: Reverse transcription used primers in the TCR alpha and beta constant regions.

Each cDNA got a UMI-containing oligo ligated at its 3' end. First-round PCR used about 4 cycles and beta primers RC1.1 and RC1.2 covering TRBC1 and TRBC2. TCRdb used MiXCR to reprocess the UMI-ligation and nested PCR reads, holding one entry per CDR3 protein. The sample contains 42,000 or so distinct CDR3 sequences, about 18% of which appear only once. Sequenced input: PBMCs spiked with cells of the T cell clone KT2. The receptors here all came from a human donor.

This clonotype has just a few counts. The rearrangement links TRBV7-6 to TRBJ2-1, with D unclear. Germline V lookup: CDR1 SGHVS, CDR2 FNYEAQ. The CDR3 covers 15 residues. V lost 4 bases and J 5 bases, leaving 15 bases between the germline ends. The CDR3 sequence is CASSSRYLRNNEQFF. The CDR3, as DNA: TGTGCCAGCAGCTCCCGCTACCTCCGGAACAATGAGCAGTTCTTC.

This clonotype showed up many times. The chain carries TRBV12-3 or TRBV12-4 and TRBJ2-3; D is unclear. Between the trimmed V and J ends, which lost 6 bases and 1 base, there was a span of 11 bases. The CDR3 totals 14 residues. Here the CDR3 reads CASRRTAGTDTQYF. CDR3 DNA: TGTGCCAGCAGGCGAACAGCAGGCACAGATACGCAGTATTTT.

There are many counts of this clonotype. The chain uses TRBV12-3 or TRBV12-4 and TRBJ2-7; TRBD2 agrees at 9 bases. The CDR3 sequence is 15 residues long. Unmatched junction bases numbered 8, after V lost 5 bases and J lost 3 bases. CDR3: CASSPTLAGVYEQYF. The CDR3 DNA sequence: TGTGCCAGCAGTCCCACCTTAGCGGGAGTCTACGAGCAGTACTTC.

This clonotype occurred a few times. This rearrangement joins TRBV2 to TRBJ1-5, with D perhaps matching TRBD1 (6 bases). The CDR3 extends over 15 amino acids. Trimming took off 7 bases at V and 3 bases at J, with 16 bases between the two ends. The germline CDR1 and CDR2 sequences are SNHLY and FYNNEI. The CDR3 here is CASKRARTDNQPQHF. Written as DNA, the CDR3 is TGTGCCAGCAAAAGAGCCAGGACAGACAATCAGCCCCAGCATTTT.

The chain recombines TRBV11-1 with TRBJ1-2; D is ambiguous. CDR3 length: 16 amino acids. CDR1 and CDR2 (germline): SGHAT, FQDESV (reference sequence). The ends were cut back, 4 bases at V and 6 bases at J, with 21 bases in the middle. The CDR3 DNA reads TGTGCCAGCAGCTCGCCCCTCTTACCTCCTGATCATGGCTACACCTTC. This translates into CASSSPLLPPDHGYTF. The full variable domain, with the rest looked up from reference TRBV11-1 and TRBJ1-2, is EAEVAQSPRYKITEKSQAVAFWCDPISGHATLYWYRQILGQGPELLVQFQDESVVDDSQLPKDRFSAERLKGVDSTLKIQPAELGDSAMYLCASSSPLLPPDHGYTFGSGTRLTVV.

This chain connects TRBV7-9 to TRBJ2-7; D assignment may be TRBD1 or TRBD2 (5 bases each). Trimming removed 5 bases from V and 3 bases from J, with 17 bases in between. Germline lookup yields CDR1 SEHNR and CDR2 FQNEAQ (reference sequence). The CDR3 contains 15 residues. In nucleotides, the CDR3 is TGTGCCAGCAGCCCCCCCGACGGGGCCCGCTACGAGCAGTACTTC. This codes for CASSPPDGARYEQYF.

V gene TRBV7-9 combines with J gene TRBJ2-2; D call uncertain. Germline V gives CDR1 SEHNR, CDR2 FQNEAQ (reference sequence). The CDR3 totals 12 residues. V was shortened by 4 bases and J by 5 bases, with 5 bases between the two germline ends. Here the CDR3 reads CASSWGTGELFF. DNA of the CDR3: TGTGCCAGCAGCTGGGGTACCGGGGAGCTGTTTTTT.

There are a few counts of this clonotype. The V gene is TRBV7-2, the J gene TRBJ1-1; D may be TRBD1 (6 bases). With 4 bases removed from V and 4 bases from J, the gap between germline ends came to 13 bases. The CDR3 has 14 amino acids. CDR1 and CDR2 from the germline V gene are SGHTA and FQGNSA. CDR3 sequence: CASSSSTGFTEAFF. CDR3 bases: TGTGCCAGCAGCTCAAGTACAGGGTTCACTGAAGCTTTCTTT.

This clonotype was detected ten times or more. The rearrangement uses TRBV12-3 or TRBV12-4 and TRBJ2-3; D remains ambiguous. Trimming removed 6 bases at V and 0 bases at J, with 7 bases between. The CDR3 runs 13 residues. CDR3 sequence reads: CASRATSTDTQYF. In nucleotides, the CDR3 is TGTGCCAGCAGAGCAACTAGCACAGATACGCAGTATTTT.

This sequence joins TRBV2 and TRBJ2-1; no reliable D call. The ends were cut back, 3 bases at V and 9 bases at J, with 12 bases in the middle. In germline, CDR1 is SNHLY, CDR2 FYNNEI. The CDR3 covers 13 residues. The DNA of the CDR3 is TGTGCCAGCAGTGATTCCTTCGGGTCTGAGCAGTTCTTC. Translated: CASSDSFGSEQFF.

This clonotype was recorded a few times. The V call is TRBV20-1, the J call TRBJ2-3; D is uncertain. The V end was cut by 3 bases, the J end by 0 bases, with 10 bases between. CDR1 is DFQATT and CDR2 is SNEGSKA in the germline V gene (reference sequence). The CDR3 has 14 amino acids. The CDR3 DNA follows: TGCAGTGCTAGTAAGCCTTCTAGCACAGATACGCAGTATTTT. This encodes CSASKPSSTDTQYF.

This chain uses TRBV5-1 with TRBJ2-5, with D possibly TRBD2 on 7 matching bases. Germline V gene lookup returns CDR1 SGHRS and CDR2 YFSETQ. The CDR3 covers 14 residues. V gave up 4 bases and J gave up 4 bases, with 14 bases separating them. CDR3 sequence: CASSPLGGRETQYF. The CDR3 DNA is TGCGCCAGCAGCCCTCTCGGGGGGCGAGAGACCCAGTACTTC.

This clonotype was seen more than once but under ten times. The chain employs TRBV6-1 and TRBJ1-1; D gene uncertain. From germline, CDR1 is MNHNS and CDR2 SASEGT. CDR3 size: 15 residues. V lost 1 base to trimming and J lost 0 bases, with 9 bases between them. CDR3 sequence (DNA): TGTGCCAGCAGTGAAGAGAGAGAGGTGAACACTGAAGCTTTCTTT. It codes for CASSEEREVNTEAFF.

CDR3 in amino acids: CASSLGRGVDGYTF. DNA for the CDR3: TGCGCCAGCAGCTTGGGCAGGGGAGTAGATGGCTACACCTTC. The chain has TRBV5-1 and TRBJ1-2; a weak D match, TRBD1 (6 bases). CDR3 size: 14 residues. The germline gives CDR1 SGHRS, CDR2 YFSETQ. The germline V and J ends were trimmed by 0 bases and 6 bases, with 12 bases remaining between them.

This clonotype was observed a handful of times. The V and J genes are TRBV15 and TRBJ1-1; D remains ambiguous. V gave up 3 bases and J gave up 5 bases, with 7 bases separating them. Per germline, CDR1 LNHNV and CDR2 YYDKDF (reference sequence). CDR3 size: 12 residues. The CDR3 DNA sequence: TGTGCCACCAGCAGGGGTAAGACTGAAGCTTTCTTT. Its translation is CATSRGKTEAFF.

The CDR3 bases are TGCGCCAGCAGCCCCTGGGGGGAGGAAGCTTTCTTT. Translated: CASSPWGEEAFF. This rearrangement joins TRBV4-1 to TRBJ1-1, with a weak D call TRBD1 (5 bases). CDR1 and CDR2 (germline): MGHRA, YSYEKL. CDR3 size: 12 residues. V was shortened by 4 bases and J by 8 bases, with 11 bases between the two germline ends.

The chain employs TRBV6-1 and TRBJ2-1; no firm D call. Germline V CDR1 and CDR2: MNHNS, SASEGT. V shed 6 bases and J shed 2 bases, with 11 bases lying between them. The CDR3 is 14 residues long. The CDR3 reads CASRRLAPYNEQFF. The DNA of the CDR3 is TGTGCCAGCAGGCGGCTTGCCCCCTACAATGAGCAGTTCTTC.

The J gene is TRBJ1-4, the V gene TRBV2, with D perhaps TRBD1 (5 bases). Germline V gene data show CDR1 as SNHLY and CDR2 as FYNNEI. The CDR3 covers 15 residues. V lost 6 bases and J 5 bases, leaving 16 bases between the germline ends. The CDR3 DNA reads TGTGCCAGCAGCCTCGGGACCGATTTCAATGAAAAACTGTTTTTT. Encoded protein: CASSLGTDFNEKLFF. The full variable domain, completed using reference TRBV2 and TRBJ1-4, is EPEVTQTPSHQVTQMGQEVILRCVPISNHLYFYWYRQILGQKVEFLVSFYNNEISEKSEIFDDQFSVERPDGSNFTLKIRSTKLEDSAMYFCASSLGTDFNEKLFFGSGTQLSVL.

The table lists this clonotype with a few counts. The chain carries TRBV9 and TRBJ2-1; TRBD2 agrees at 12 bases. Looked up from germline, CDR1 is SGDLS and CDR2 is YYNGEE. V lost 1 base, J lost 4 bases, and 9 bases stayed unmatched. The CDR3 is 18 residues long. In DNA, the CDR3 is TGTGCCAGCAGCGTACGACTAGCGGGAGAGGGGGGTTACAATGAGCAGTTCTTC. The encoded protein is CASSVRLAGEGGYNEQFF. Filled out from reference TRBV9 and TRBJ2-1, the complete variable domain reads DSGVTQTPKHLITATGQRVTLRCSPRSGDLSVYWYQQSLDQGLQFLIQYYNGEERAKGNILERFSAQQFPDLHSELNLSSLELGDSALYFCASSVRLAGEGGYNEQFFGPGTRLTVL.

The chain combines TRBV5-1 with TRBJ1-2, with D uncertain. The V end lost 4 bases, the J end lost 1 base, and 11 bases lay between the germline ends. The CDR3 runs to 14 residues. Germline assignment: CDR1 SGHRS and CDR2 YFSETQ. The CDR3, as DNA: TGCGCCAGCAGCCCCGGGTCCATTAACTATGGCTACACCTTC. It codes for CASSPGSINYGYTF.

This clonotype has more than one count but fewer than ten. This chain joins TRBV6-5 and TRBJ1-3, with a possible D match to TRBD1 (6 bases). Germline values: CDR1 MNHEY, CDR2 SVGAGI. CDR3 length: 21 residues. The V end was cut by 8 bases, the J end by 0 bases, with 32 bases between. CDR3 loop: CASPRIRTAIYLLSSGNTIYF. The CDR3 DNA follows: TGTGCCAGCCCACGGATTCGGACAGCCATTTACCTCCTGAGCTCTGGAAACACCATATATTTT.

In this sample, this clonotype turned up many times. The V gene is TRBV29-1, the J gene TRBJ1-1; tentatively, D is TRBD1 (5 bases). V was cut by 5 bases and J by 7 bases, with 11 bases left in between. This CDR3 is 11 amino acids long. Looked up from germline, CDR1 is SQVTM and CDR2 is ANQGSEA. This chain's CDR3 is CSVWAGHEAFF. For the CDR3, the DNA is TGCAGCGTTTGGGCAGGGCATGAAGCTTTCTTT.

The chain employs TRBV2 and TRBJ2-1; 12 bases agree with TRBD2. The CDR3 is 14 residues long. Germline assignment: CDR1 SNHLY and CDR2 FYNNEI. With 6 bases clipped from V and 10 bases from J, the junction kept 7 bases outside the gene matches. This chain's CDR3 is CASRLAGGPREQFF. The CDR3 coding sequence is TGTGCCAGCAGGCTAGCGGGGGGGCCGAGGGAGCAGTTCTTC.

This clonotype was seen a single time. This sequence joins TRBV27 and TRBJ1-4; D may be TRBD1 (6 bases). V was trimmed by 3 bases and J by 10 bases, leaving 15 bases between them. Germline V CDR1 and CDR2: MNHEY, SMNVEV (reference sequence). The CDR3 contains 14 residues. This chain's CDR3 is CASSFRGAFGKLFF. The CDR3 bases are TGTGCCAGCAGTTTTCGGGGGGCGTTCGGAAAACTGTTTTTT.

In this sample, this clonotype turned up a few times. CDR3 sequence: CATHPAGRTDTQYF. The CDR3 bases are TGTGCCACCCACCCGGCGGGCCGCACAGATACGCAGTATTTT. The gene calls are TRBV7-2 and TRBJ2-3, with a possible D match to TRBD2 (5 bases). The CDR3 is 14 amino acids. Germline CDR1 is SGHTA and CDR2 is FQGNSA. V was trimmed by 10 bases and J by 1 base, leaving 15 bases between them.

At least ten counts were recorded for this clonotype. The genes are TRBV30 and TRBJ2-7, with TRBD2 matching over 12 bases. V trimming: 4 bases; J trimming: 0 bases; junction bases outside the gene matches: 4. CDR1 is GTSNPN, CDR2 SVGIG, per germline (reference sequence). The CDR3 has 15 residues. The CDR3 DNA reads TGTGCCTGGACCCCGACTAGCGGGGGCTCCTACGAGCAGTACTTC. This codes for CAWTPTSGGSYEQYF.

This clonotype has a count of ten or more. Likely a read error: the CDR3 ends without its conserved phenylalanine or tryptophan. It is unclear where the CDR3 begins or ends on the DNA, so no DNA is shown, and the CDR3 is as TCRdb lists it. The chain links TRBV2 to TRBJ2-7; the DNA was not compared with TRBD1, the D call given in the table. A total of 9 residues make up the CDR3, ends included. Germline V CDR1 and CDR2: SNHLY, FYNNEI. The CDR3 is CASGGDTRL.